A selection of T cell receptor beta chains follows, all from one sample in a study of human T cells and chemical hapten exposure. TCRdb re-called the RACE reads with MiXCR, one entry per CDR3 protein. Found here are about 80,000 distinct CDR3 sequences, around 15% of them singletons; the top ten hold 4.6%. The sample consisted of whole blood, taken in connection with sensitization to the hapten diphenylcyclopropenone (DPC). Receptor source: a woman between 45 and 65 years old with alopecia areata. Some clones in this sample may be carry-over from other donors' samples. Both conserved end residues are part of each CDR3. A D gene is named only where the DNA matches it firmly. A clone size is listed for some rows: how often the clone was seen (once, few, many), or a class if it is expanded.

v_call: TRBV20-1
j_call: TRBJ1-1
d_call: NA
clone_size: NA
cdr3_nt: TGCAGTGCAAGGCGGGCTGACAGAGAATATACTGAAGCTTTCTTT
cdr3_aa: CSARRADREYTEAFF

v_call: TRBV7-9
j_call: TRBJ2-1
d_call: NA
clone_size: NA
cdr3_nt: TGTGCCAGCAGCTCGGGGAATGACGGGCACAATGAGCAGTTCTTC
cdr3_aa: CASSSGNDGHNEQFF

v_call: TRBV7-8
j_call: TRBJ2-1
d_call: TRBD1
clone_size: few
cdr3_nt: TGTGCCAGCAATAAGGACAGGTCCAATGAGCAGTTCTTC
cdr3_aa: CASNKDRSNEQFF

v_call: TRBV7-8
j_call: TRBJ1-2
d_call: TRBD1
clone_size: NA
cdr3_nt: TGTGCCAGCAGCTTAAAGGAGGGGGCCGTTATTGGCTACACCTTC
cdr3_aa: CASSLKEGAVIGYTF

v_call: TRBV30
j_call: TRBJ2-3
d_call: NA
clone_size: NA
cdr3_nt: TGTGCCTGGAGTCGGGGGTTAAGTTCAGATACGCAGTATTTT
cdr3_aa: CAWSRGLSSDTQYF

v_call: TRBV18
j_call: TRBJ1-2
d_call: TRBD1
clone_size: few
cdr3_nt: TGTGCCAGCTCACCACTTGCCTTGGGACAGGGCACACTCTATGGCTACACCTTC
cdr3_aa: CASSPLALGQGTLYGYTF

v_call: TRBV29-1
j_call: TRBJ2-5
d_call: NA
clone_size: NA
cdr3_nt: TGCAGCGCACCCCTCCATACTAAGAGGGAGACCCAGTACTTC
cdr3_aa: CSAPLHTKRETQYF

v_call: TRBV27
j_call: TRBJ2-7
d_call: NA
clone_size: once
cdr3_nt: TGTGCCAGCAGTTTATCGATAGGTCGGACCTACGAGCAGTACTTC
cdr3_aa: CASSLSIGRTYEQYF

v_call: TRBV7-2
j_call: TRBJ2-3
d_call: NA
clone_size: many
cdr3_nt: TGTGCCAGCAGCTTAGCGGCAGCAAGCACAGATACGCAGTATTTT
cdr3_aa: CASSLAAASTDTQYF

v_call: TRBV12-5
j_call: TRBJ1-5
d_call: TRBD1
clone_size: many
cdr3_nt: TGTGCTAGTGGACAGGGGCCCGGTCAGCCCCAGCATTTT
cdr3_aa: CASGQGPGQPQHF

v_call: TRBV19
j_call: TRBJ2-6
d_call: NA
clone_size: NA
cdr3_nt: TGTGCCAGTGAGGGCGGCTCTGGGGCCAACGTCCTGACTTTC
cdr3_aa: CASEGGSGANVLTF

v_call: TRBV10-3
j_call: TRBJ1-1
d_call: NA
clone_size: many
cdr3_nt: TGTGCCATCAGTGGCTACCCGACAGGTCGCACTGAAGCTTTCTTT
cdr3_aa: CAISGYPTGRTEAFF

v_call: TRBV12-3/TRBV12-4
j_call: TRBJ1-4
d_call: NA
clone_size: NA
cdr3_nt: TGTGCCAGCAGCACAGGGTTAGGCTCGATTGAAAAACTGTTTTTT
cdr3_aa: CASSTGLGSIEKLFF

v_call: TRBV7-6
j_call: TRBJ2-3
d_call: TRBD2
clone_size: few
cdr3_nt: TGTGCCAGCAGCCGAGCGGGGACTCATGATACGCAGTATTTT
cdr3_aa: CASSRAGTHDTQYF

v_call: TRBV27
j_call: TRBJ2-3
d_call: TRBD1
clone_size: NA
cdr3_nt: TGTGCCAGCAGTTTATCCAGGGGGCGGGATACGCAGTATTTT
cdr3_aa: CASSLSRGRDTQYF

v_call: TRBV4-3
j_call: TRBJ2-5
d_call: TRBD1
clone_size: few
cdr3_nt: TGCGCCAGCAGCCAACTCAGACAGGGCCTAGGGCAAGAGACCCAGTACTTC
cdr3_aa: CASSQLRQGLGQETQYF

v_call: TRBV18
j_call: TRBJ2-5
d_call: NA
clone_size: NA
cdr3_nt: TGTGCCAGCTGGAGGGGCCTAAGAGAGACCCAGTACTTC
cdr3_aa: CASWRGLRETQYF

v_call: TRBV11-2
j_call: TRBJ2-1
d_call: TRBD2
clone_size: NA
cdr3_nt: TGTGCCAGCAGCTTAGACTTAGGACTAGCGGGAGAACAGTTCTTC
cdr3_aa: CASSLDLGLAGEQFF

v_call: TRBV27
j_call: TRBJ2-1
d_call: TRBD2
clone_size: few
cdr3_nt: TGTGCCAGCAGTCCCTGGGAGGGCGTAAGGAATGAGCAGTTCTTC
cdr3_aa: CASSPWEGVRNEQFF

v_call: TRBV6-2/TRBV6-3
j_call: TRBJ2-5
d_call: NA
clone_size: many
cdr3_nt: TGTGCCAGCAGTTACTCTTGGGGGGAGCAAGAGACCCAGTACTTC
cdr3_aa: CASSYSWGEQETQYF

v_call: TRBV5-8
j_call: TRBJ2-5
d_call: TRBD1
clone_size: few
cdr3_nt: TGTGCCAGCAGGAGAGGACAGGCGGAAGCAGAGACCCAGTACTTC
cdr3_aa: CASRRGQAEAETQYF

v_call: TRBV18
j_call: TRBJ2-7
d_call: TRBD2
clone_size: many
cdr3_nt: TGTGCCAGCTCATCGACTAGCGGGAGGACGGACGAGCAGTACTTC
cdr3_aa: CASSSTSGRTDEQYF

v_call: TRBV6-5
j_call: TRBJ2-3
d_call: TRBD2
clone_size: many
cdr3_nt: TGTGCCAGCAGTAGTAGCGGGAGCGGGGCAGATACGCAGTATTTT
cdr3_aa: CASSSSGSGADTQYF

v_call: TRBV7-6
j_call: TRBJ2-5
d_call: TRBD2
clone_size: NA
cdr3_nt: TGTGCCAGCAGCTTAGCGCTGTCTAGCGGGAAAGAGACCCAGTACTTC
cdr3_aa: CASSLALSSGKETQYF

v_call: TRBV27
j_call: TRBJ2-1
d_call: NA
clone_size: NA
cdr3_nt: TGTGCCAGCGGGGATCTACTGAATCTCAATGAGCAGTTCTTC
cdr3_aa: CASGDLLNLNEQFF

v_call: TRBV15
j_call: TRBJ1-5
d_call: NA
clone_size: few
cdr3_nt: TGTGCCACCAGCAGAGAAACAGTGTCGGGCAATCAGCCCCAGCATTTT
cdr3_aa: CATSRETVSGNQPQHF

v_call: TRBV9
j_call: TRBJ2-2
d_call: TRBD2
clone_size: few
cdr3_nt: TGTGCCAGCAGCTCCACTAGCGGGAGATCCGGGGAGCTGTTTTTT
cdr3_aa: CASSSTSGRSGELFF

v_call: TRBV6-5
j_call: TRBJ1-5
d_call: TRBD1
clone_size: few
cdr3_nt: TGTGCCAGCAGGAAAGGACAGGATAGCAATCAGCCCCAGCATTTT
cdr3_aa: CASRKGQDSNQPQHF

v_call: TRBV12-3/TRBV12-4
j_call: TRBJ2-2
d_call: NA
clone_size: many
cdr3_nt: TGTGCCAGCAGTTTTGCGGGGCCCGGCGGGGAGCTGTTTTTT
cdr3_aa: CASSFAGPGGELFF

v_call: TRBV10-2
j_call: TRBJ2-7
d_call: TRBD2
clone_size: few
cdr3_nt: TGCGCCAGCCGAGCTAGCGGGAGTAGCTACGAGCAGTACTTC
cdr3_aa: CASRASGSSYEQYF

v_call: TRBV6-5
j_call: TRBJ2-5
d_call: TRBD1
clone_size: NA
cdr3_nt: TGTGCCAGCAGCCCGGGGACAGGGAGGCAAGAGACCCAGTACTTC
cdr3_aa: CASSPGTGRQETQYF

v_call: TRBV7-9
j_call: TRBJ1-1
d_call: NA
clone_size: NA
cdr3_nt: TGTGCCAGCAGCTTTTATCAGGGGCCAAACACTGAAGCTTTCTTT
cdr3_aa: CASSFYQGPNTEAFF

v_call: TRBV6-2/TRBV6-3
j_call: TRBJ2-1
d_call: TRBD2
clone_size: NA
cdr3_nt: TGTGCCAGCAGTTACCGGGCGGGAGCGTACTACAATGAGCAGTTCTTC
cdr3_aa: CASSYRAGAYYNEQFF

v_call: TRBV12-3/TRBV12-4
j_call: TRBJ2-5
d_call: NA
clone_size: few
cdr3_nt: TGTGCCAGCAGTTTAGAGTCGGAGACCCAGTACTTC
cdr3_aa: CASSLESETQYF

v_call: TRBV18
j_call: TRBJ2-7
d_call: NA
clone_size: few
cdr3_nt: TGTGCCAACTCACCACTATCGAGGCAGCGGAGCTCCTACGAGCAGTACTTC
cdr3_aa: CANSPLSRQRSSYEQYF

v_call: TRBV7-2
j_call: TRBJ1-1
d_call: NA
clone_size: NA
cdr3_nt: TGTGCCAGCACCTCCGGGTCCGAGGGGTCGGCTTTCTTT
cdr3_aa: CASTSGSEGSAFF

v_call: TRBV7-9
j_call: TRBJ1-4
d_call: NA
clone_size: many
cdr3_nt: TGTGCCAGCAGCGCCCGAACTTGGATGGAGCAGGAAAAACTGTTTTTT
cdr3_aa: CASSARTWMEQEKLFF

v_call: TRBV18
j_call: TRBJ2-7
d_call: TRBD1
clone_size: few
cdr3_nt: TGTGCCAGCTCAGTTAACAGGGGCGCCTACGAGCAGTACTTC
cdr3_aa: CASSVNRGAYEQYF

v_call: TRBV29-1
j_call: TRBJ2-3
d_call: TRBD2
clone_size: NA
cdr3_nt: TGCAGCGTCCAGCTAGCGGGAGGCGCCACAGATACGCAGTATTTT
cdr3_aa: CSVQLAGGATDTQYF

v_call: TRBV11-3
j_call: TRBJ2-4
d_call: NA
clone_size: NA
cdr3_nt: TGTGCCAGCAGCGCCAGGGATGCCAAAAACATTCAGTACTTC
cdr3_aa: CASSARDAKNIQYF

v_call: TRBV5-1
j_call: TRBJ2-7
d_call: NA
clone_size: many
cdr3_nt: TGCGCCAGCAGCTCCCACTACGAGCAGTACTTC
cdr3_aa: CASSSHYEQYF

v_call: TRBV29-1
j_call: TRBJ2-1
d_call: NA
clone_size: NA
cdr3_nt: TGCAGCGTTGCTAGGCCTAGCGAGCCAAATGAGCAGTTCTTC
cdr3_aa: CSVARPSEPNEQFF

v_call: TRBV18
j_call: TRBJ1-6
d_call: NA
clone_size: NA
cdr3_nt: TGTGCCAGCTCCCTTACATCCGACAGTTATAATTCACCCCTCCACTTT
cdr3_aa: CASSLTSDSYNSPLHF

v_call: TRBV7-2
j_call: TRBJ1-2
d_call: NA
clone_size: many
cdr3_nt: TGTGCCAGCAGCTTAGGCACAAACGGACCCTATGGCTACACCTTC
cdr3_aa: CASSLGTNGPYGYTF

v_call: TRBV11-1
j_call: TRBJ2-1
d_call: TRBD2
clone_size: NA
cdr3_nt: TGTGCCAGCAGACTAGCGGGAGGCTACAATGAGCAGTTCTTC
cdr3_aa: CASRLAGGYNEQFF